Sequencing of this TCR beta chain was carried out in a study of breast tumors, draining lymph nodes, adjacent tissues. The lymph nodes were axillary draining lymph nodes from breast cancer patients. TCRdb independently ran MiXCR on the multiplex PCR reads; one entry per CDR3 protein. Of about 230,000 distinct CDR3 sequences listed, less than 40% were seen once; the top ten hold approximately 1.5%. This clonotype appeared many times. The clonotype originates from a female donor with breast cancer. Some clones in this sample may be carry-over from other donors' samples. Sequencing used axillary lymph node tissue.

The CDR3 sequence is CATSRGTNYEQYF. The CDR3 DNA reads as TGTGCCACCAGCAGAGGTACAAATTACGAGCAGTACTTC. V gene TRBV15 combines with J gene TRBJ2-7; the D is unclear. V was clipped by 1 base and J by 4 bases, with 8 bases between them. CDR1 LNHNV and CDR2 YYDKDF come from the germline V gene (reference sequence). This CDR3 has 13 residues.